This is a list of T cell receptor beta chains from one sample in a study of blood T cell repertoires in COVID-19. The method was immunoSEQ multiplex PCR; TCRdb's version includes in-frame clones alone and lacks a portion of them. The repertoire holds under 500,000 clones, with 70% to 90% as singletons. Sequencing was performed on PBMCs or T cells enriched from blood (not recorded which). These TCRs come from a young woman with acute COVID-19. CDR3s include the opening cysteine and the closing phenylalanine or tryptophan. Rows may omit the clone size; those that give it use once, few, many or a size class.

clone_size v_call cdr3_aa
NA TRBV13 CASSSGPNYGYTF
NA TRBV3-1/TRBV3-2 CASSQGQGGELFF
once TRBV3-1/TRBV3-2 CASSQYGDMNTEAFF
NA TRBV6-5 CASRTGGEKLFF
NA TRBV5-5 CASSLGGNTEAFF
NA TRBV30 CAWSVGQGISGNTIYF
few TRBV7-2 CASRAGLTGRYEQYF
NA TRBV19 CASTRGRANYGYTF
NA TRBV27 CASSPGGGPVHGYTF
NA TRBV7-9 CASSLARDRNYGYTF
NA TRBV9 CASARGETQYF
NA TRBV5-4 CASSITGSGEKLFF
NA TRBV10-2 CASSEGQASSGNTIYF
once TRBV7-9 CASSLSYEDSPLHF
NA TRBV5-5 CASSIQFTQYF
few TRBV3-1/TRBV3-2 CASSHPSGLVNEQFF
once TRBV7-9 CASSKQRSNEKLFF